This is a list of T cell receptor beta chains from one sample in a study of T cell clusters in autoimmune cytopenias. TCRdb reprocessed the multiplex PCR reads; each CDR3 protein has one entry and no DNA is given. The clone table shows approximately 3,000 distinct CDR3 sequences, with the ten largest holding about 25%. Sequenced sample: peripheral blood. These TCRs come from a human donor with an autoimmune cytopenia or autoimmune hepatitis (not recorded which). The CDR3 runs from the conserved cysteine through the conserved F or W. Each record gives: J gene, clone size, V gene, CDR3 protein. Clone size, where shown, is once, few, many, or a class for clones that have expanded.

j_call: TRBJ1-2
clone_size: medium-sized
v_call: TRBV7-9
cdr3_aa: CASSPGAYGYTF

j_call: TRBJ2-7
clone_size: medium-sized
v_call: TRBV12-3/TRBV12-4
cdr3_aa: CASSLGLLYEQYF

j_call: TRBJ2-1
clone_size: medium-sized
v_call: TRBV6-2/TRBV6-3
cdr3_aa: CASSWTSGRSSYNEQFF

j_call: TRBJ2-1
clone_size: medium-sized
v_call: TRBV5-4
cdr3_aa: CASSDRGRGGDHNEQFF

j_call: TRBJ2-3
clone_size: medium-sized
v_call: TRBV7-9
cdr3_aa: CASSRDRDTQYF

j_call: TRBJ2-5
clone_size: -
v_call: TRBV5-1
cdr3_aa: CASSPGHQETQYF

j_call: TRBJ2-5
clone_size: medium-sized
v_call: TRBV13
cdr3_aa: CASSLEGKPKETQYF

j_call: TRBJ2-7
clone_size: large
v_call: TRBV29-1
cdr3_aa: CSVGTGEGYEQYF

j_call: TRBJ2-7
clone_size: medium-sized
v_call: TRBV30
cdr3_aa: CAWSDRGLSSYEQYF

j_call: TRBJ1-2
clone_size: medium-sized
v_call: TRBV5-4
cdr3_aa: CASSSNQGAGGYTF

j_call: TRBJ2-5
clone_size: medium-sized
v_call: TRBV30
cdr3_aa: CAWSDLGETQYF

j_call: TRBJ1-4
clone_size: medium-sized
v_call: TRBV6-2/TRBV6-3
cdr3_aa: CASSQDRAVSSNEKLFF

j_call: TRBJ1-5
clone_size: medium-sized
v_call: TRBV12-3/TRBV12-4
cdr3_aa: CASSQTILGQPQHF

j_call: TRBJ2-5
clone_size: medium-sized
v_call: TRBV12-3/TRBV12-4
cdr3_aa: CASSFGVWGRSETQYF

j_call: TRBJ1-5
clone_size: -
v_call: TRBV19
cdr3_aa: CASSSRDGINQPQHF

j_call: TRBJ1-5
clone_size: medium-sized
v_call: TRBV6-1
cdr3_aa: CASSERGGQPQHF

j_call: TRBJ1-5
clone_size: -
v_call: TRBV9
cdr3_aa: CASSAVDSANQPQHF

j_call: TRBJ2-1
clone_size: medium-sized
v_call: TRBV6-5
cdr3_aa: CASSAPGWTGGYNEQFF

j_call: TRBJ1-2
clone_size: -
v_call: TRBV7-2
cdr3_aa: CASSRYRDHGYTF

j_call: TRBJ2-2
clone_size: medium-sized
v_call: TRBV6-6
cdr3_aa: CASSLRAGGRTGELFF